A single sample is the source of the 5 T cell receptor beta chains below, sequenced in a study of T cells in Graves' hyperthyroidism and ophthalmopathy. Amplified TCR beta CDR3 regions derived from RNA transcripts. Primed by the HTBI set, a first-round RT-PCR was run on the TCR CDR3. TCRdb called the multiplex PCR reads again in MiXCR, with one record for every CDR3 protein. The table shows over 250,000 distinct CDR3 sequences, with 22% occurring only once. Material: blood. The receptors were sampled from a man aged 25 to 45 with Graves' ophthalmopathy.

The chain has TRBV20-1 and TRBJ2-7; 11 bases match TRBD2. J gave up 6 bases and V 4 bases, and 26 bases lay outside the gene matches. The V gene's germline CDR1 is DFQATT and CDR2 SNEGSKA (reference sequence). CDR3 length: 20 residues. CDR3 nucleotide sequence: TGCAGTGCTACCGGACAGTTAGAGTCTTCTAGCGGGAGGTATCGCTTCGAGCAGTACTTC. It codes for CSATGQLESSSGRYRFEQYF.

The CDR3 loop reads CATSDLRGGARADTQYF. In DNA form, the CDR3 reads TGTGCCACCAGTGATTTGCGGGGGGGTGCCCGGGCAGATACGCAGTATTTT. This chain links TRBV24-1 with TRBJ2-3; 8 bases match TRBD2. The germline V gene encodes CDR1 KGHDR and CDR2 SFDVKD. The CDR3 covers 17 residues. V dropped 0 bases and J dropped 4; count of bases not matched to a gene: 8.

This clonotype has more than one count but fewer than ten. V gene TRBV18 combines with J gene TRBJ2-5; TRBD1 is a possible D gene (6 bases). The CDR3 sequence is 15 residues long. Looked up from germline, CDR1 is KGHSH and CDR2 is LQKENI. With 1 base removed from V and 0 bases from J, the gap between germline ends came to 9 bases. DNA for the CDR3: TGTGCCAGCTCACCACGGGGGCTTAACCAAGAGACCCAGTACTTC. This translates into CASSPRGLNQETQYF.

This clonotype was recorded at least ten times. The chain is built from TRBV20-1 and TRBJ2-1; 12 nucleotides line up with TRBD2. Trimming took 1 base from V and 9 from J; bases not matched to a gene: 13. CDR3 size: 17 residues. Germline V CDR1 and CDR2: DFQATT, SNEGSKA (reference sequence). The CDR3 DNA follows: TGCAGTGCTAGAGTTGCTAGCGGGAGGGCGAAGTTGGGTGAGCAGTTCTTC. Amino acids: CSARVASGRAKLGEQFF.

This clonotype was seen only once. CDR3 amino acids: CASSLEGTSGRTETQYF. The CDR3 region has the DNA TGCGCCAGCAGCTTGGAAGGGACTAGCGGGAGGACAGAGACCCAGTACTTC. This chain links TRBV5-1 with TRBJ2-5; 15 bases align to TRBD2. Trimming removed 0 bases from V and 4 bases from J; junction bases left unmatched: 4. The CDR3 covers 17 residues. CDR1 SGHRS and CDR2 YFSETQ come from the germline V gene.